Presented here are 9 T cell receptor beta chains from one specimen sequenced in a study of T cell changes during pregnancy in multiple sclerosis (dated by TCRdb to about 2019). The library was built by means of the immunoSEQ multiplex PCR assay. The table comes from immuneACCESS by way of TCRdb, which keeps in-frame sequences with V and J called. Part of the clones is missing from these tables; in studies checked, under half for an unresolved V gene and the rest for unknown reasons. This sample holds around 45,000 clones; 80% to 95% were observed only once. Of the sample, 0.7% falls within the top ten clones. Source: CD4+ T cells from peripheral blood mononuclear cells, taken before pregnancy. The receptor set was obtained from a female donor with multiple sclerosis, enrolled in a pregnancy study.

This chain links TRBV5-1 with TRBJ2-1; the D gene is possibly TRBD1 (6 bases). This CDR3 has 16 residues. CDR1 SGHRS and CDR2 YFSETQ come from the germline V gene. V dropped 4 bases and J dropped 5 bases, with 19 bases sitting between them. CDR3 sequence (DNA): TGCGCCAGCAGCACGAGACCGGGACAAGCCAACAATGAGCAGTTCTTC. This encodes CASSTRPGQANNEQFF.

The chain has TRBV5-4 and TRBJ2-1; TRBD2 aligns across 7 bases. V lost 2 bases to trimming and J lost 4 bases; unmatched junction nucleotides: 6. CDR3 length: 15 residues. Looked up from germline, CDR1 is SGHNT and CDR2 is YYREEE (reference sequence). CDR3 residues: CASSFRLADYNEQFF. DNA for the CDR3: TGTGCCAGCAGCTTCCGGCTAGCGGATTACAATGAGCAGTTCTTC.

This clone was recorded only once. The chain is built from TRBV18 and TRBJ2-3; D possibly corresponds to TRBD2 (5 bases). Per the germline V gene, CDR1 is KGHSH and CDR2 is LQKENI. The V end lost 2 bases, the J end lost 1 base, and 7 bases lay between the germline ends. This CDR3 region has 14 residues. The DNA of the CDR3 is TGTGCCAGCTCACCAAAGGGAGGCACAGATACGCAGTATTTT. Amino acid sequence: CASSPKGGTDTQYF.

The V gene is TRBV4-3, the J gene TRBJ1-6; 8 positions agree with TRBD1. The J segment lost 10 bases and the V segment lost 1 base, leaving 9 bases of the junction unmatched. Germline CDR1 reads LGHNA; CDR2 reads YSLEER. This CDR3 contains 16 residues. CDR3 DNA: TGCGCCAGCAGCCAAGGCGACAGGGGTCGTCTGTCACCCCTCCACTTT. It encodes CASSQGDRGRLSPLHF.

The rearrangement uses TRBV5-1 and TRBJ1-1; 7 nucleotides agree with TRBD1. CDR1 is SGHRS and CDR2 is YFSETQ in the germline V gene. This CDR3 is built from 15 residues. After removal of 5 bases from V and 5 bases from J, the junction contained 12 bases not matched to a gene. CDR3 sequence (DNA): TGCGCCAGCAGTTTAGAAGGGGGCGATGGGACTGAAGCTTTCTTT. This translates into CASSLEGGDGTEAFF.

This clone was seen a few times. The genes are TRBV2 and TRBJ1-2; D is undetermined. The V gene's germline CDR1 is SNHLY and CDR2 FYNNEI. This CDR3 comprises 14 residues. V was shortened by 3 bases and J by 2 bases, with 10 bases between the two germline ends. The chain's CDR3 is CASSERVGNYGYTF. CDR3 DNA: TGTGCCAGCAGTGAGAGGGTGGGCAACTATGGCTACACCTTC.

This chain's CDR3 is CASSYSYSAGEQYF. The CDR3, as DNA: TGTGCCAGCAGTTACTCATACAGCGCGGGGGAGCAGTACTTC. This chain joins TRBV6-5 and TRBJ2-7; the D gene is possibly TRBD2 (6 bases). Trimming took 0 bases from V and 7 from J, leaving 13 bases between them. The CDR3 is made up of 14 amino acids. Germline V gene data show CDR1 as MNHEY and CDR2 as SVGAGI.

This clone appeared a few times. V usage is TRBV11-2 and J usage is TRBJ2-7, with D perhaps matching TRBD1 (8 bases). Trimming left V 5 bases short and J 7 bases short, with 18 bases between. The CDR3 extends over 14 amino acids. The germline CDR1 and CDR2 sequences are SGHAT and FQNNGV. CDR3 sequence reads: CASSLTGQGGEQYF. As DNA, the CDR3 is TGTGCCAGCAGCCTTACCGGACAGGGAGGGGAGCAGTACTTC.

The chain combines TRBV5-1 with TRBJ1-1; D remains unclear. Per germline, CDR1 SGHRS and CDR2 YFSETQ. This CDR3 spans 13 amino acids. V lost 4 bases and J lost 1, with 8 bases in between. The CDR3: CASSQLGNTEAFF. CDR3 sequence (DNA): TGCGCCAGCAGCCAACTCGGGAACACTGAAGCTTTCTTT.